Shown below are 5 T cell receptor beta chains from a single sample sequenced in a study of regulatory T cells in long-lasting Graves disease (dated by TCRdb to the early 2020s). Interpreted using the paper, the time point label stands for: persistent/refractory GD, antithyroid drugs over 5 years with positive TRAb. For both TCR sequencing and RNA sequencing, RNA was extracted from PBMCs using TRIzol. The library was prepared using multiplex PCR. The sequencer listed for this sample is Illumina HiSeq 4000. iRepertoire HTBI primers and Arm-PCR amplification of CDR3 regions were used to construct TCR beta libraries. The public sequencing data were trimmed at Q25 with fastp and processed into clonotypes with MiXCR by TCRdb, which kept only in-frame beta chains. Each record represents a unique CDR3 protein, reported with the most common genes and DNA among its rows. The sample table contains around 400,000 distinct CDR3 sequences; only one count was recorded for around a quarter of them. In total, the top ten clones hold roughly 30% of the sample.

The source material was peripheral blood mononuclear cells (PBMCs), sampled when the disease was refractory, from a patient treated with antithyroid drugs. The receptors were sampled from a female donor with Graves disease.

In its sample, this clonotype was seen many times. This chain links TRBV28 with TRBJ1-6, with D perhaps matching TRBD1 (5 bases). The V gene lost 2 bases and the J gene lost 10 bases, with 15 bases spanning the gap. Germline V gene lookup returns CDR1 MDHEN and CDR2 SYDVKM. CDR3 length equals 15 residues. CDR3 DNA sequence: TGTGCCAGCAGTTTACCTGGGGCAGTCCAATCACCCCTCCACTTT. Translation gives CASSLPGAVQSPLHF.

This chain joins TRBV29-1 and TRBJ2-5, with 7 nucleotides matching TRBD2. The CDR3 sequence is 13 residues long. Germline loops: CDR1 SQVTM, CDR2 ANQGSEA. The V segment lost 6 bases and the J segment 5 bases; nucleotides outside the gene matches: 9. The CDR3 reads CSVFGGRGETQYF. The CDR3 bases are TGCAGCGTCTTCGGCGGGAGAGGGGAGACCCAGTACTTC.

The CDR3 loop reads CASSYKPGLVLLLDEQFF. The DNA for the CDR3 is TGTGCCAGCAGTTACAAACCGGGACTAGTTCTCCTACTGGATGAGCAGTTCTTC. The chain is built from TRBV12-3 or TRBV12-4 and TRBJ2-1; 8 bases map to TRBD2. The CDR3 sequence is 18 residues long. Unmatched junction bases numbered 19, after V lost 4 bases and J lost 8 bases.

The V and J genes are TRBV7-3 and TRBJ2-2; D uncertain. The germline gives CDR1 SGHTA, CDR2 FQGTGA. The V and J ends lost 8 bases and 4 bases respectively, with 14 bases between them. The CDR3 has 14 residues. Here the CDR3 DNA reads TGTGCCAGCTCCGACTGGGCATTCACCGGGGAGCTGTTTTTT. Its protein is CASSDWAFTGELFF.

This clonotype was counted many times. This sequence joins TRBV20-1 and TRBJ2-5; D perhaps matches TRBD2 (6 bases). There are 14 residues in the CDR3. The V gene lost 7 bases and the J gene lost 2 bases, with 17 bases spanning the gap. Looked up from germline, CDR1 is DFQATT and CDR2 is SNEGSKA (reference sequence). The CDR3 region is CSGTYSRGQETQYF. CDR3 bases: TGCAGTGGCACGTACTCGCGGGGTCAAGAGACCCAGTACTTC.